This TCR beta chain was sequenced in a study of cytomegalovirus exposure and HLA in healthy donors. Study results and caveats: A link between a missense DCLRE1C variant and TCR beta V- and J-gene trimming emerged from a later analysis. Researchers left out some V segments, among them TRBV6-2 and TRBV6-3, as indistinguishable. Later on, analysis showed that most CMV-associated TCR beta chains appeared to be HLA-restricted. Researchers catalogued over 150 TCR beta chains as cytomegalovirus-associated.

Germline V gene lookup returns CDR1 MNHEY and CDR2 SVGAGI. The CDR3 extends over 13 amino acids. The V segment lost 4 bases and the J segment 8 bases; nucleotides outside the gene matches: 7. This clone was counted a single time. Its matching antigen is unknown. In the PCR, 60 Vbeta and 13 Jbeta primers were used. Clones were sequenced by immunoSEQ multiplex PCR, and TCRdb holds only the in-frame ones, with some missing. This sample has fewer than 250,000 clones, with over 75% found just once. This receptor was taken from a young man in good health and CMV-seronegative. What was sequenced was PBMCs. The gene calls are TRBV6-5 and TRBJ1-2; 7 bases match TRBD1. Written as DNA, the CDR3 is TGTGCCAGCAGTTCCCCCCGGGACAGCGGCTACACCTTC. It translates to CASSSPRDSGYTF.